Following are 19 T cell receptor beta chains from one sample sequenced in a study of glioma-infiltrating T cells. Using RNA template, CDR3s of TCR alpha and beta were amplified with iRepertoire arm-PCR. One entry per CDR3 protein, called by TCRdb with MiXCR from the multiplex PCR reads. The repertoire holds about 400,000 distinct CDR3 sequences, with about 40% as singletons. Source material: glioma tissue, nonneoplastic brain tissue, or PBMCs (not recorded which). Source of these receptors: a human donor with low-grade glioma or glioblastoma, undergoing nonglioma brain surgery, or in good health (not recorded which).

J is TRBJ2-7 and V is TRBV4-1, with D possibly TRBD2 on 7 matching bases. The CDR3 runs to 15 residues. In germline, CDR1 is MGHRA, CDR2 YSYEKL. Trimming stripped 2 bases from V and 7 bases from J, with 18 bases between. CDR3 loop: CASSQRGGIPGEQYF. The CDR3 DNA is TGCGCCAGCAGCCAAAGGGGGGGGATTCCGGGGGAGCAGTACTTC.

A note on this clonotype: This may be a read error, as it is one base from a much larger clone. The V gene is TRBV6-1, the J gene TRBJ2-5; a weak D match, TRBD2 (6 bases). This CDR3 is built from 13 residues. The V gene's germline CDR1 is MNHNS and CDR2 SASEGT. In nucleotides, the CDR3 is TGTGCCAGCAGTAGGGTGGGACGGGAGACCCAGCACTTC. Protein product: CASSRVGRETQHF.

With regard to this clonotype: Compared with germline, one end of the junction differs, possibly owing to a read error. The chain has TRBV5-4 and TRBJ1-5; TRBD1 matches 7 bases. CDR3 length: 14 residues. The V gene's germline CDR1 is SGHNT and CDR2 YYREEE (reference sequence). CDR3 nucleotide sequence: TGCGCCAGCAGACAGGCCACAGGGGTTCAGCCCCAGCATTTT. It yields the protein CASRQATGVQPQHF.

With respect to this clonotype: Since a much larger clone is just one base distant, this may be a read error. The chain couples TRBV27 to TRBJ2-7; unclear D gene. Germline CDR1 is MNHEY and CDR2 is SMNVEV (reference sequence). The CDR3 has 16 residues. This CDR3 is CASGLLEPHRSYEQYF. CDR3 nucleotide sequence: TGTGCCAGCGGTTTACTCGAGCCGCATCGATCCTACGAGCAGTACTTC.

The CDR3 reads CASSGLAGVGETQYF. In DNA, the CDR3 is TGTGCCAGCAGCGGACTAGCGGGAGTAGGGGAGACCCAGTACTTC. The chain uses TRBV3-1 and TRBJ2-5; 13 nucleotides match TRBD2. CDR1 and CDR2 from the germline V gene are LGHDT and YNNKEL (reference sequence). This CDR3 is 15 amino acids long. Trimming at V came to 5 bases and at J to 5 bases, leaving 5 bases not matched to a gene.

The chain is built from TRBV2 and TRBJ2-7; 8 bases fit TRBD1. The CDR3 has 14 amino acids. Per germline, CDR1 SNHLY and CDR2 FYNNEI. J gave up 7 bases and V 8 bases, and 13 bases lay outside the gene matches. CDR3 loop: CASAGRTGKSEQYF. The CDR3 bases are TGTGCCAGCGCGGGGAGGACAGGGAAGAGTGAGCAGTACTTC.

In this sample, this clonotype turned up a few times. The genes are TRBV6-2 or TRBV6-3 and TRBJ2-7, with 11 bases lining up with TRBD1. Germline V gene data show CDR1 as MNHEY and CDR2 as SVGEGT. Trimming at V came to 8 bases and at J to 3 bases, leaving 3 bases not matched to a gene. The CDR3 spans 13 residues. CDR3 region: CASLGQGVYEQYF. The CDR3 region has the DNA TGTGCCAGCTTGGGACAGGGGGTCTACGAGCAGTACTTC.

As concerns this clonotype: A much larger clone lies a single base off, so this may be a read error. V gene TRBV20-1 combines with J gene TRBJ1-2; D might be TRBD1 (5 bases). The CDR3 contains 13 residues. CDR1 and CDR2 from the germline V gene are DFQATT and SNEGSKA (reference sequence). CDR3 loop: CSASDSIQYGYIF. As DNA, the CDR3 is TGCAGTGCTAGTGACAGTATACAATATGGCTACATCTTC.

This clonotype was recorded at least ten times. This chain joins TRBV25-1 and TRBJ2-5; D ambiguous. The V gene lost 2 bases and the J gene lost 5 bases, with 21 bases spanning the gap. This CDR3 is built from 17 residues. Germline values: CDR1 MGHDK, CDR2 SYGVNS. CDR3 protein: CASSENPRRLGEETQYF. The CDR3 DNA sequence: TGTGCCAGCAGTGAAAACCCCCGCCGGTTGGGTGAGGAGACCCAGTACTTC.

In the case of this clonotype: This may come from a read error, since a much larger clone is one base off. This chain links TRBV6-1 with TRBJ2-3, with 7 bases that match TRBD2. Germline-derived CDR1 and CDR2 are MNHNS and SASEGT. The CDR3 runs to 15 residues. For the CDR3, the DNA is TGTGGCAGCAGTTTAGGAGGGAGGGAGACAGATACGCAGTATTTT. As protein: CGSSLGGRETDTQYF.

This clonotype came up once. This could be a read error, since a much larger clone is one nucleotide away. The chain employs TRBV27 and TRBJ2-1; a possible D gene is TRBD2 (5 bases). CDR1 and CDR2 from the germline V gene are MNHEY and SMNVEV (reference sequence). The CDR3 is made up of 15 amino acids. V lost 2 bases and J 2 bases, leaving 10 bases between the germline ends. The CDR3 spells CASSLIPAAYNEQFF. The DNA of the CDR3 is TGTGCCAGCAGTTTAATACCAGCGGCCTACAATGAGCAGTTCTTC.

This CDR3 reads CASSRTSAGELFF. DNA of the CDR3: TGTGCCAGCAGTAGAACTAGCGCCGGGGAGCTGTTTTTT. V and J are TRBV7-2 and TRBJ2-2, with 7 nucleotides matching TRBD2. Germline CDR1 SGHTA, CDR2 FQGNSA. CDR3 length: 13 amino acids. With V trimmed by 6 bases and J by 6 bases, 4 bases remained unmatched. The complete variable domain, with remaining parts taken from reference TRBV7-2 and TRBJ2-2, reads GAGVSQSPSNKVTEKGKDVELRCDPISGHTALYWYRQSLGQGLEFLIYFQGNSAPDKSGLPSDRFSAERTGGSVSTLTIQRTQQEDSAVYLCASSRTSAGELFFGEGSRLTVL.

This clonotype was picked up many times. This chain uses TRBV27 with TRBJ2-1; 9 positions match TRBD2. V was clipped by 5 bases and J by 10 bases; unmatched bases: 12. Germline V gene lookup returns CDR1 MNHEY and CDR2 SMNVEV (reference sequence). The CDR3 totals 15 residues. Written as DNA, the CDR3 is TGTGCCAGCAGTGCACTTAGCGGGAGTCTTGGGGAGCAGTTCTTC. Translating gives CASSALSGSLGEQFF.

In this sample, this clonotype turned up a few times. This chain uses TRBV4-1 with TRBJ2-1, with a weak D call TRBD1 (5 bases). The V and J ends lost 4 bases and 5 bases respectively, with 15 bases between them. Germline assignment: CDR1 MGHRA and CDR2 YSYEKL. The CDR3 sequence is 15 residues long. The DNA of the CDR3 is TGCGCCAGCAGCCGGCAGGGTTTCGAGGACAATGAGCAGTTCTTC. Protein: CASSRQGFEDNEQFF.

The rearrangement uses TRBV27 and TRBJ2-1; perhaps TRBD2 as D (6 bases). Germline V gene data show CDR1 as MNHEY and CDR2 as SMNVEV (reference sequence). There are 18 residues in the CDR3. Between the trimmed V and J ends, which lost 6 bases and 2 bases, there was a span of 23 bases. CDR3 bases: TGTGCCAGCAGCGTAGTGGGGTCTGAGGGAGGCGCCTACAATGAGCAGTTCTTC. Its protein product is CASSVVGSEGGAYNEQFF.

Comment on this clonotype: One end of the junction varies from germline; a read error may be responsible. The chain uses TRBV2 and TRBJ1-2; TRBD1 might be the D (5 bases). Germline V gives CDR1 SNHLY, CDR2 FYNNEI. The CDR3 is made up of 15 amino acids. The CDR3: CASSEPFTGDYGCTF. In DNA form, the CDR3 reads TGTGCCAGCAGCGAACCCTTTACAGGCGACTATGGCTGCACCTTC. Drawing the rest from reference TRBV2 and TRBJ1-2, the complete variable domain is EPEVTQTPSHQVTQMGQEVILRCVPISNHLYFYWYRQILGQKVEFLVSFYNNEISEKSEIFDDQFSVERPDGSNFTLKIRSTKLEDSAMYFCASSEPFTGDYGCTFGSGTRLTVV.

This clonotype was seen at least ten times. The rearrangement links TRBV27 to TRBJ1-2, with D possibly TRBD1 on 6 matching bases. This CDR3 has 14 amino acids. The V gene's germline CDR1 is MNHEY and CDR2 SMNVEV (reference sequence). Trimming shortened V by 3 bases and J by 2 bases, and 10 bases separated the two germline ends. The CDR3 DNA follows: TGTGCCAGCAGTTTGACAGGAGAGAACTATGGCTACACCTTC. Translation gives CASSLTGENYGYTF.

This rearrangement joins TRBV6-4 to TRBJ2-3; D possibly uses TRBD1 or TRBD2 (5 bases each). Germline V gene sequence: CDR1 MRHNA, CDR2 SNTAGT. This CDR3 is built from 14 residues. V lost 5 bases to trimming and J lost 9 bases, with 18 bases between them. CDR3 region: CASSPGWDPRTQYF. CDR3 sequence (DNA): TGTGCCAGCAGTCCAGGATGGGACCCACGGACGCAGTATTTT.

In its sample, this clonotype was seen many times. The chain joins TRBV7-2 to TRBJ2-7; the D is unclear. Trimming removed 1 base at V and 2 bases at J, with 12 bases between. The germline V gene has CDR1 SGHTA and CDR2 FQGNSA. The CDR3 is 15 residues long. In nucleotides, the CDR3 is TGTGCCAGCAGCTTAGGAGGTTTGGGAACCTACGAGCAGTACTTC. Protein: CASSLGGLGTYEQYF.